The 2 T cell receptor beta chains given below trace back to one sample, sequenced in a study of blood T cells in healthy people across ages. A sample-barcoded 5' primer and a J-beta primer mix were used in a second PCR of roughly 7 to 11 cycles. TCRdb recomputed calls from the 5' RACE reads with MiXCR, one row per CDR3 protein. Of 1.5 million to 2 million distinct CDR3 sequences detected, roughly 30% appear once; the ten largest clones hold 7.7%. The specimen was blood. The receptor set was obtained from a woman aged 25 to 45 in good health.

The chain uses TRBV19 and TRBJ2-1; 7 bases are shared with TRBD1. Germline V gene sequence: CDR1 LNHDA, CDR2 SQIVND (reference sequence). The CDR3 sequence is 13 residues long. Unmatched junction bases numbered 7, after V lost 6 bases and J lost 8 bases. CDR3 residues: CASRGTEGDEQFF. CDR3 in DNA: TGTGCCAGTAGAGGGACAGAGGGCGATGAGCAGTTCTTC.

The chain has TRBV6-6 and TRBJ2-7; the match to TRBD1 covers 7 bases. This CDR3 has 16 amino acids. Germline CDR1 MNHNY, CDR2 SVGAGI (reference sequence). V was pared by 2 bases and J by 2 bases, with 9 bases of the junction left unmatched. The CDR3, as DNA: TGTGCCAGCAGTTACGCACGAGGGGGCTCCACCTACGAGCAGTACTTC. Protein product: CASSYARGGSTYEQYF.